The 18 T cell receptor beta chains listed next were all sequenced from one sample in a study of shared clonotypes between healthy human individuals. Generated by immunoSEQ multiplex PCR, the TCRdb table keeps only in-frame clones and is missing some. The sample consists of millions of clones, approximately 93% of them appearing once. Sequenced material: naive CD4+ T cells from PBMCs. Subset indicated: CD45RA+ positively selected. Receptors originate from a young man in good health. Some clones in this sample may be carry-over from other donors' samples.

About this clone itself: This CDR3 is also generated by other DNA sequences in the sample. The gene calls are TRBV7-2 and TRBJ2-7; 10 bases align to TRBD2. V was clipped by 2 bases and J by 2 bases; unmatched bases: 3. Germline loops: CDR1 SGHTA, CDR2 FQGNSA. The CDR3 extends over 15 amino acids. The CDR3 DNA reads as TGTGCCAGCAGCTTATTAGCGGGAGGAACCTACGAGCAGTACTTC. Encoded protein: CASSLLAGGTYEQYF. The variable domain in full, completed from reference TRBV7-2 and TRBJ2-7, reads GAGVSQSPSNKVTEKGKDVELRCDPISGHTALYWYRQSLGQGLEFLIYFQGNSAPDKSGLPSDRFSAERTGGSVSTLTIQRTQQEDSAVYLCASSLLAGGTYEQYFGPGTRLTVT.

The chain employs TRBV2 and TRBJ2-1, with 7 positions matching TRBD1. The CDR3 consists of 14 residues. V trimming: 7 bases; J trimming: 9 bases; junction bases outside the gene matches: 12. Germline CDR1 reads SNHLY; CDR2 reads FYNNEI. CDR3: CASTRQGRLTEQFF. CDR3 bases: TGTGCCAGCACGCGACAGGGTAGGTTAACTGAGCAGTTCTTC.

The chain couples TRBV7-3 to TRBJ2-2; possible D gene TRBD2, 6 bases. The CDR3 has 14 residues. V lost 5 bases to trimming and J lost 4 bases, with 11 bases between them. CDR1 is SGHTA and CDR2 is FQGTGA in the germline V gene. In DNA form, the CDR3 reads TGTGCCAGCAGCCAGACCGGGGGCACCGGGGAGCTGTTTTTT. Its protein product is CASSQTGGTGELFF.

Only one count was recorded for this clone. V gene TRBV30 combines with J gene TRBJ1-2, with TRBD1 as a possible D gene (6 bases). Looked up from germline, CDR1 is GTSNPN and CDR2 is SVGIG (reference sequence). Trimming cost V 3 bases and J 8 bases, with 19 bases left between them. There are 14 residues in the CDR3. CDR3 in DNA: TGTGCCTGGAGCCTCAGGGGTGGGGTGGGCGGCTACACCTTC. Encoded protein: CAWSLRGGVGGYTF.

This sequence joins TRBV30 and TRBJ2-1, with 7 bases aligning to TRBD2. Germline CDR1 reads GTSNPN; CDR2 reads SVGIG (reference sequence). Germline trimming cut 2 bases from V and 4 bases from J; bases unmatched to any gene: 5. The CDR3 sequence is 14 residues long. The CDR3 region has the DNA TGTGCCTGGAGTAATGGGAGGGGATACAATGAGCAGTTCTTC. Protein sequence: CAWSNGRGYNEQFF.

In this sample, this clone turned up once. The V call is TRBV6-5, the J call TRBJ1-2; perhaps TRBD1 as D (6 bases). With 6 bases removed from V and 8 bases from J, the gap between germline ends came to 19 bases. This CDR3 contains 14 residues. From germline, CDR1 is MNHEY and CDR2 SVGAGI. CDR3 coding DNA: TGTGCCAGCAGGCTTACCGGGACAATAAGGGGCTACACCTTC. The encoded protein is CASRLTGTIRGYTF.

This clone was detected only once. The rearrangement links TRBV7-7 to TRBJ1-4; tentative D call: TRBD1 (6 bases). Trimming removed 5 bases at V and 5 bases at J, with 9 bases between. The CDR3 covers 13 residues. Per germline, CDR1 SSHAT and CDR2 FNYEAQ (reference sequence). CDR3 sequence (DNA): TGTGCCAGCAGCCGGGGGGGCAATGAAAAACTGTTTTTT. The encoded protein is CASSRGGNEKLFF.

The V call is TRBV19, the J call TRBJ1-2, with a weak D call TRBD1 (5 bases). The CDR3 totals 14 residues. V was pared by 8 bases and J by 4 bases, with 17 bases between. Germline-derived CDR1 and CDR2 are LNHDA and SQIVND (reference sequence). CDR3 region: CASGLAGGGYGYTF. The CDR3 coding sequence is TGTGCCAGTGGACTAGCCGGGGGGGGCTATGGCTACACCTTC.

The V gene is TRBV29-1, the J gene TRBJ2-5; D may be TRBD1 (5 bases). Gene TRBJ2-7 matches the end of the DNA better, so the J call may be wrong. The germline gives CDR1 SQVTM, CDR2 ANQGSEA. This CDR3 spans 13 amino acids. The CDR3 protein is CSVVFREPYEQYF. The CDR3 DNA reads TGCAGCGTTGTATTCAGGGAACCCTACGAGCAGTACTTC.

The chain carries TRBV11-3 and TRBJ2-3; no definite D call. This CDR3 comprises 11 residues. The V end was cut by 5 bases, the J end by 7 bases, with 7 bases between. Looked up from germline, CDR1 is SGHNT and CDR2 is YENEEA. As DNA, the CDR3 is TGTGCCAGCAGCGACGGTCATACGCAGTATTTT. Translating gives CASSDGHTQYF.

The rearrangement uses TRBV18 and TRBJ2-7; 13 nucleotides align to TRBD2. Per the germline V gene, CDR1 is KGHSH and CDR2 is LQKENI. J was trimmed by 1 base and V by 6 bases; bases with no gene match: 3. The CDR3 contains 15 residues. The CDR3 nucleotides are TGTGCCAGCTCCCGACTAGCGGGAGGTTCCTACGAGCAGTACTTC. Translated: CASSRLAGGSYEQYF.

A note on this clone: Other DNA sequences from this sample encode an identical CDR3 as well. The chain recombines TRBV6-1 with TRBJ2-2; 7 nucleotides agree with TRBD2. The germline gives CDR1 MNHNS, CDR2 SASEGT. CDR3 length: 15 residues. With 6 bases clipped from V and 1 base from J, the junction kept 5 bases outside the gene matches. The CDR3 sequence: CASSVLARNTGELFF. In nucleotides, the CDR3 is TGTGCCAGCAGCGTACTAGCGAGGAACACCGGGGAGCTGTTTTTT.

This chain links TRBV6-6 with TRBJ2-7; D may match TRBD1 or TRBD2 (7 bases each). Trimming shortened V by 4 bases and J by 5 bases, and 18 bases separated the two germline ends. CDR1 MNHNY and CDR2 SVGAGI come from the germline V gene (reference sequence). The CDR3 is made up of 15 amino acids. The CDR3 sequence is CASSFQGRGLNEQYF. In DNA form, the CDR3 reads TGTGCCAGCAGTTTCCAGGGGAGGGGGCTAAACGAGCAGTACTTC.

The chain joins TRBV19 to TRBJ2-6, with 7 positions matching TRBD1. Germline CDR1 is LNHDA and CDR2 is SQIVND (reference sequence). Trimming took 7 bases from V and 7 from J; bases not matched to a gene: 7. The CDR3 is 14 residues long. CDR3 residues: CASTQDRVANVLTF. The CDR3, as DNA: TGTGCCAGTACCCAAGACAGGGTTGCCAACGTCCTGACTTTC.

Comments on this clone: The sample contains more than one DNA sequence encoding this CDR3. The DNA of the CDR3 is TGTGCCAGCAGCGCTAGCGGCGACTCCTACAATGAGCAGTTCTTC. It yields the protein CASSASGDSYNEQFF. The chain combines TRBV9 with TRBJ2-1; the match to TRBD2 covers 7 bases. CDR1 and CDR2 (germline): SGDLS, YYNGEE. The CDR3 is made up of 15 amino acids. V trimming: 3 bases; J trimming: 0 bases; junction bases outside the gene matches: 3.

This clone turned up a few times. The V gene is TRBV10-2, the J gene TRBJ1-1; D gene unclear. The CDR3 loop spans 11 amino acids. V was pared by 5 bases and J by 7 bases, with 8 bases between. Germline CDR1 is WSHSY and CDR2 is SAAADI. The CDR3 bases are TGCGCCAGCAGTCGGGATCTTGAAGCTTTCTTT. Translation gives CASSRDLEAFF.

The chain carries TRBV30 and TRBJ1-1, with 12 bases aligning to TRBD1. Germline CDR1 is GTSNPN and CDR2 is SVGIG (reference sequence). Trimming removed 5 bases from V and 5 bases from J; junction bases left unmatched: 18. There are 18 residues in the CDR3. CDR3 bases: TGTGCCTGGGTGGGAAAGACCGGGACAGGGGGCGCATGGACTGAAGCTTTCTTT. Translating it yields CAWVGKTGTGGAWTEAFF.

The gene calls are TRBV7-9 and TRBJ1-1; a possible D gene is TRBD1 (5 bases). Looked up from germline, CDR1 is SEHNR and CDR2 is FQNEAQ (reference sequence). CDR3 length equals 14 residues. V was pared by 5 bases and J by 1 base, with 11 bases between. CDR3 protein: CASSPGGKNTEAFF. The CDR3 bases are TGTGCCAGCAGCCCCGGGGGGAAGAACACTGAAGCTTTCTTT.